This T cell receptor beta chain emerged from a study of cytomegalovirus exposure and HLA in healthy donors. For the study at large: A subsequent analysis stated that the approximately 120 validation repertoires were run on the same platform as the roughly 710 first-cohort repertoires.

This table comes from immunoSEQ multiplex PCR, and its TCRdb copy is limited to in-frame clones, with some not included. There are a few hundred thousand clones in the sample; 65% to 85% occur only once, and over 13% lies in the top ten. This TCR came from a woman in her 30s in good health and CMV-seropositive. Source material: PBMCs.

CDR3 sequence reads: CASSLPGLAAYNEQFF. CDR3 nucleotide sequence: TGCGCCAGCAGCTTGCCGGGACTAGCGGCCTACAATGAGCAGTTCTTC. The chain has TRBV5-1 and TRBJ2-1; 11 bases are a match to TRBD2. V gave up 1 base and J gave up 2 bases; unmatched junction bases: 2. There are 16 residues in the CDR3. Germline V CDR1 and CDR2: SGHRS, YFSETQ.